Shown below are 29 T cell receptor beta chains from a single sample sequenced in a study of cytotoxic CD8 clonotypes in ibrutinib-treated CLL. Profiled with immunoSEQ multiplex PCR; TCRdb holds only in-frame clones, not every one. Here the sample spans 200,000 to 250,000 clones, just under 80% being singletons. Specimen: PBMCs, collected after 12 months of ibrutinib treatment. The receptor set was obtained from a human donor with chronic lymphocytic leukemia.

The chain employs TRBV2 and TRBJ2-6; 7 bases fit TRBD1. Germline V gene lookup returns CDR1 SNHLY and CDR2 FYNNEI. V lost 3 bases and J lost 0; bases outside the gene matches: 5. The CDR3 contains 17 residues. CDR3 sequence: CASSDTGVLSGANVLTF. The CDR3 coding sequence is TGTGCCAGCAGTGACACAGGGGTACTCTCTGGGGCCAACGTCCTGACTTTC.

This chain links TRBV5-6 with TRBJ1-1; D possibly corresponds to TRBD1 (5 bases). Trimming took off 0 bases at V and 8 bases at J, with 14 bases between the two ends. Germline V lookup: CDR1 SGHDT, CDR2 YYEEEE. This CDR3 contains 14 residues. CDR3 residues: CASSLVNRDGEAFF. The CDR3 DNA sequence: TGTGCCAGCAGCTTGGTTAACCGGGACGGGGAAGCTTTCTTT.

The chain employs TRBV10-3 and TRBJ1-2; 7 bases match TRBD1. J lost 2 bases, V lost 6 bases, and 3 bases had no gene match. CDR3 length equals 13 residues. Germline CDR1 reads ENHRY; CDR2 reads SYGVKD. The CDR3 nucleotides are TGTGCCATCAGCCAGGACAGGAACTATGGCTACACCTTC. This encodes CAISQDRNYGYTF.

The chain uses TRBV11-2 and TRBJ2-3; 9 positions match TRBD2. Germline-derived CDR1 and CDR2 are SGHAT and FQNNGV. Losses at the gene ends were 5 bases for V and 6 bases for J; bases not matched to a gene: 6. CDR3 size: 14 residues. CDR3 in DNA: TGTGCCAGCAGCCCGATGGCGGGGGGGGATACGCAGTATTTT. Its translation is CASSPMAGGDTQYF.

In its sample, this clone was seen once. The chain combines TRBV5-6 with TRBJ2-7; D might be TRBD1 (6 bases). CDR1 is SGHDT and CDR2 is YYEEEE in the germline V gene. CDR3 length: 15 amino acids. Trimming took off 4 bases at V and 6 bases at J, with 20 bases between the two ends. CDR3 DNA: TGTGCCAGCAGCCGAGGTAACAGGGATGTTGCCGAGCAGTACTTC. Its translation is CASSRGNRDVAEQYF.

V usage is TRBV20-1 and J usage is TRBJ1-2; D gene uncertain. V lost 3 bases to trimming and J lost 4 bases, with 6 bases between them. Germline CDR1 reads DFQATT; CDR2 reads SNEGSKA (reference sequence). This CDR3 is 11 amino acids long. In DNA form, the CDR3 reads TGCAGTGCTAGGGTCAGCTATGGCTACACCTTC. As protein: CSARVSYGYTF.

The chain links TRBV28 to TRBJ1-4; 9 bases map to TRBD1. This CDR3 contains 15 residues. V lost 5 bases and J lost 5; bases outside the gene matches: 6. The V gene's germline CDR1 is MDHEN and CDR2 SYDVKM. CDR3 residues: CASSLSGTGNEKLFF. The CDR3 region has the DNA TGTGCCAGCAGTCTCTCCGGGACAGGGAATGAAAAACTGTTTTTT.

The V and J genes are TRBV6-1 and TRBJ2-1; no reliable D call. Germline assignment: CDR1 MNHNS and CDR2 SASEGT. There are 15 residues in the CDR3. Trimming cost V 1 base and J 3 bases, with 10 bases left between them. The chain's CDR3 is CASSEDRLHYNEQFF. The CDR3 DNA sequence: TGTGCCAGCAGTGAAGACAGATTGCACTACAATGAGCAGTTCTTC.

The gene calls are TRBV7-9 and TRBJ2-7; 7 nucleotides line up with TRBD1. This CDR3 has 13 amino acids. Looked up from germline, CDR1 is SEHNR and CDR2 is FQNEAQ (reference sequence). V gave up 10 bases and J gave up 0 bases; unmatched junction bases: 6. The CDR3 nucleotides are TGTGCCATAGGAAGGACAGGCTCCTACGAGCAGTACTTC. It encodes CAIGRTGSYEQYF.

The chain employs TRBV28 and TRBJ1-3; D is undetermined. V lost 2 bases to trimming and J lost 0 bases, with 11 bases between them. Germline V gene data show CDR1 as MDHEN and CDR2 as SYDVKM. The CDR3 runs to 16 residues. CDR3 loop: CASSLNAGISGNTIYF. The CDR3 nucleotides read TGTGCCAGCAGTTTAAATGCGGGGATCTCTGGAAACACCATATATTTT. The full variable domain, rest sourced from reference TRBV28 and TRBJ1-3, is DVKVTQSSRYLVKRTGEKVFLECVQDMDHENMFWYRQDPGLGLRLIYFSYDVKMKEKGDIPEGYSVSREKKERFSLILESASTNQTSMYLCASSLNAGISGNTIYFGEGSWLTVV.

This clone turned up a few times. This chain uses TRBV10-3 with TRBJ2-2; 9 positions agree with TRBD1. The V segment lost 4 bases and the J segment 6 bases; nucleotides outside the gene matches: 12. In germline, CDR1 is ENHRY, CDR2 SYGVKD. CDR3 length equals 17 residues. In DNA, the CDR3 is TGTGCCATCAGTGGGGGACAGGGCGGTGTGAGTGCCGGGGAGCTGTTTTTT. Residues: CAISGGQGGVSAGELFF.

J is TRBJ2-5 and V is TRBV4-1; D is undetermined. This CDR3 contains 12 residues. Germline-derived CDR1 and CDR2 are MGHRA and YSYEKL. Trimming took off 5 bases at V and 4 bases at J, with 8 bases between the two ends. The CDR3 sequence is CASSSHLETQYF. The CDR3 DNA reads as TGCGCCAGCAGCTCCCACCTAGAGACCCAGTACTTC.

J is TRBJ2-1 and V is TRBV4-1, with TRBD1 matching 9 bases. V shed 3 bases and J 4 bases; nucleotides not matched to a gene: 7. This CDR3 contains 16 residues. Germline V gene sequence: CDR1 MGHRA, CDR2 YSYEKL. CDR3 bases: TGCGCCAGCAGCCAGAACCCGGGACAGGGATACAATGAGCAGTTCTTC. Protein: CASSQNPGQGYNEQFF.

V and J are TRBV19 and TRBJ1-2; D gene unclear. Trimming took 7 bases from V and 6 from J, leaving 27 bases between them. CDR3 length: 17 amino acids. Germline V lookup: CDR1 LNHDA, CDR2 SQIVND (reference sequence). This CDR3 reads CASTDSFRPGAPDGYTF. The CDR3 bases are TGTGCCAGTACGGATAGTTTTAGGCCAGGAGCCCCTGATGGCTACACCTTC.

V is TRBV7-8 and J is TRBJ2-7; 7 positions match TRBD1. Germline V lookup: CDR1 SGHVS, CDR2 FQNEAQ. The V and J ends lost 5 bases and 1 base, in that order; junction bases with no gene match: 8. The CDR3 loop spans 15 amino acids. Written as DNA, the CDR3 is TGTGCCAGCAGCCCTCAGACAGGGCGATCCTACGAGCAGTACTTC. This encodes CASSPQTGRSYEQYF.

The chain is built from TRBV5-1 and TRBJ2-1, with D tentatively TRBD1 (5 bases). V was trimmed by 1 base and J by 8 bases, leaving 16 bases between them. From germline, CDR1 is SGHRS and CDR2 YFSETQ. The CDR3 runs to 15 residues. This CDR3 reads CASSLTRQTRDEQFF. CDR3 coding DNA: TGCGCCAGCAGCTTGACACGACAGACCCGCGATGAGCAGTTCTTC.

This chain connects TRBV2 to TRBJ2-6; no firm D call. The V end was cut by 6 bases, the J end by 5 bases, with 2 bases between. CDR3 size: 11 residues. CDR1 is SNHLY, CDR2 FYNNEI, per germline. The CDR3 here is CASSRANVLTF. In DNA, the CDR3 is TGTGCCAGCAGCAGGGCCAACGTCCTGACTTTC.

The V gene is TRBV28, the J gene TRBJ2-1; 12 nucleotides align to TRBD2. CDR1 is MDHEN, CDR2 SYDVKM, per germline. The CDR3 is made up of 16 amino acids. The ends lost 4 bases at V and 8 bases at J; junction bases unmatched: 9. This CDR3 is CASSSPGLAGFDEQFF. CDR3 in DNA: TGTGCCAGCAGTTCGCCCGGACTAGCGGGATTTGATGAGCAGTTCTTC.

The rearrangement joins TRBV5-6 to TRBJ2-6, with a weak D call TRBD1 (6 bases). The CDR3 runs 14 residues. The germline CDR1 and CDR2 sequences are SGHDT and YYEEEE. V was trimmed by 8 bases and J by 3 bases, leaving 12 bases between them. For the CDR3, the DNA is TGTGCCAGTCAACAGGGAATTGGGGCCAACGTCCTGACTTTC. Translation: CASQQGIGANVLTF.

J is TRBJ1-2 and V is TRBV28, with 9 nucleotides matching TRBD1. Germline lookup yields CDR1 MDHEN and CDR2 SYDVKM. Unmatched junction bases numbered 7, after V lost 9 bases and J lost 8 bases. This CDR3 is built from 12 residues. Here the CDR3 DNA reads TGTGCCAGTTTACAGGGGGCGCTCGGCTACACCTTC. Translating gives CASLQGALGYTF.

The genes are TRBV9 and TRBJ2-3; D gene ambiguous. The CDR3 contains 12 residues. Germline CDR1 is SGDLS and CDR2 is YYNGEE. The V end was cut by 3 bases, the J end by 4 bases, with 6 bases between. The CDR3 reads CASSAESDTQYF. The CDR3 nucleotides are TGTGCCAGCAGCGCCGAATCAGATACGCAGTATTTT.

The chain employs TRBV7-9 and TRBJ1-4, with TRBD1 matching over 8 bases. Germline V CDR1 and CDR2: SEHNR, FQNEAQ (reference sequence). The J segment lost 6 bases and the V segment lost 6 bases, leaving 12 bases of the junction unmatched. The CDR3 runs 16 residues. The CDR3 DNA sequence: TGTGCCAGCAGACCGAACTTCAGGGGGCGGGATGAAAAACTGTTTTTT. This codes for CASRPNFRGRDEKLFF.

This clone was picked up a small number of times. The gene calls are TRBV19 and TRBJ2-7; TRBD2 aligns across 9 bases. V gave up 3 bases and J gave up 6 bases; unmatched junction bases: 9. The V gene's germline CDR1 is LNHDA and CDR2 SQIVND (reference sequence). The CDR3 is 15 amino acids. CDR3 in DNA: TGTGCCAGTAGTATCTCGGCGGGAGGGATGGTCGAGCAGTACTTC. Its translation is CASSISAGGMVEQYF. Full variable domain (missing parts from reference TRBV19 and TRBJ2-7): DGGITQSPKYLFRKEGQNVTLSCEQNLNHDAMYWYRQDPGQGLRLIYYSQIVNDFQKGDIAEGYSVSREKKESFPLTVTSAQKNPTAFYLCASSISAGGMVEQYFGPGTRLTVT.

The gene calls are TRBV27 and TRBJ2-2, with 8 bases fitting TRBD2. Germline values: CDR1 MNHEY, CDR2 SMNVEV (reference sequence). The trim removed 8 bases at V and 1 base at J, leaving 9 bases unmatched. CDR3 length: 16 amino acids. In DNA, the CDR3 is TGTGCCAGCCTTCTGGTGGCGGGGGGGAACACCGGGGAGCTGTTTTTT. It is translated as CASLLVAGGNTGELFF.

The chain has TRBV9 and TRBJ1-1, with a weak D call TRBD1 (6 bases). V lost 0 bases, J lost 0 bases, and 12 bases lay in between. The germline gives CDR1 SGDLS, CDR2 YYNGEE. The CDR3 is 16 residues long. The CDR3 region is CASSVVTGSLNTEAFF. In nucleotides, the CDR3 is TGTGCCAGCAGCGTAGTTACAGGGTCGTTGAACACTGAAGCTTTCTTT.

The genes are TRBV6-1 and TRBJ1-1; no firm D call. In germline, CDR1 is MNHNS, CDR2 SASEGT. The germline V and J ends were trimmed by 10 bases and 3 bases, with 15 bases remaining between them. CDR3 length equals 13 residues. The CDR3 spells CATPGGFDTEAFF. CDR3 DNA sequence: TGTGCCACTCCGGGAGGGTTTGACACTGAAGCTTTCTTT.

CDR3 sequence: CSVEDWKREQFF. The CDR3 region has the DNA TGCAGCGTTGAAGATTGGAAAAGGGAGCAGTTCTTC. The rearrangement links TRBV29-1 to TRBJ2-1, with D unresolved. From germline, CDR1 is SQVTM and CDR2 ANQGSEA. The V and J ends lost 0 bases and 10 bases respectively, with 10 bases between them. CDR3 size: 12 residues.

This sequence joins TRBV14 and TRBJ2-3, with 8 nucleotides matching TRBD2. Germline assignment: CDR1 SGHDN and CDR2 FVKESK. The J segment lost 0 bases and the V segment lost 4 bases, leaving 0 bases of the junction unmatched. The CDR3 length is 14 residues. The CDR3 nucleotides read TGTGCCAGCAGCCCGGGGGGGAGCACAGATACGCAGTATTTT. Encoded protein: CASSPGGSTDTQYF.

This chain links TRBV2 with TRBJ2-5; TRBD2 matches 7 bases. CDR1 is SNHLY, CDR2 FYNNEI, per germline. CDR3 length equals 12 residues. V lost 6 bases to trimming and J lost 7 bases; unmatched junction nucleotides: 5. CDR3 coding DNA: TGTGCCAGCAGAGGGGAGGGTAGGACCCAGTACTTC. Translating gives CASRGEGRTQYF.